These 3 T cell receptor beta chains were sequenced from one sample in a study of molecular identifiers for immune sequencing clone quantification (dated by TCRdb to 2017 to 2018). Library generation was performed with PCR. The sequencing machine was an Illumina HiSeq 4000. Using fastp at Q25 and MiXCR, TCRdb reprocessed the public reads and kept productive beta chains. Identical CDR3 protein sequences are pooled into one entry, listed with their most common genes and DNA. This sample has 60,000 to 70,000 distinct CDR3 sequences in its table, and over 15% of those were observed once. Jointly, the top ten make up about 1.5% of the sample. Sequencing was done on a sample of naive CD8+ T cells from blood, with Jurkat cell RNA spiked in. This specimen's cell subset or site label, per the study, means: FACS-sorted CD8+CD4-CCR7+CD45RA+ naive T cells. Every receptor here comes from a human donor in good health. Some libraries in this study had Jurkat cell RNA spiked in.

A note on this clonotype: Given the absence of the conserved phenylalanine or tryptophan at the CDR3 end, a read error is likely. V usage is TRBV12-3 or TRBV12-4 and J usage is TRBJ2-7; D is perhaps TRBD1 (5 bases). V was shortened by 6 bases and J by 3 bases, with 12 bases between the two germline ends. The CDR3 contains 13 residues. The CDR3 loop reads CASSFPDSYEQYL. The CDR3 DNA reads TGTGCCAGCAGCTTCCCCGACAGCTACGAGCAGTACCTC.

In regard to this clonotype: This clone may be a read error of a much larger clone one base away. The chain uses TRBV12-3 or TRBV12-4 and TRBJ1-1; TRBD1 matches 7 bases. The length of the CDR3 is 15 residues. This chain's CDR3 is CASGFGYSGGTEAFF. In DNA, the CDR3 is TGTGCCAGCGGTTTTGGTTATTCAGGGGGCACTGAAGCTTTCTTT.

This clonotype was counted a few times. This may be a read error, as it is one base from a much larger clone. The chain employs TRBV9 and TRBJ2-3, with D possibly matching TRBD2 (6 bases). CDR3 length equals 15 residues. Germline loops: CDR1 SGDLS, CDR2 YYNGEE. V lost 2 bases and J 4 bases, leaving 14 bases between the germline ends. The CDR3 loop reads CASSVEEGDADTQYF. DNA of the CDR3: TGTGCCAGCAGCGTTGAGGAGGGAGACGCAGATACGCAGTATTTT.